Below are 4 T cell receptor beta chains sequenced from a single sample in a study of somatic mutations in T cells in chronic GVHD. The method was immunoSEQ multiplex PCR; TCRdb's version includes in-frame clones alone and lacks a portion of them. The sample comprises under 800 clones, about four fifths of which are singletons, and about 70% rests with the top ten. What was sequenced was Vbeta20-positive CD4+ T cells from blood. The source of these receptors is a male patient aged 50 to 60 with chronic graft-versus-host disease. These T cells may partly come from the graft donor.

The chain employs TRBV30 and TRBJ1-1; D ambiguous. V lost 7 bases and J 1 base, leaving 10 bases between the germline ends. The germline V gene has CDR1 GTSNPN and CDR2 SVGIG (reference sequence). The CDR3 totals 12 residues. In nucleotides, the CDR3 is TGTGCCTCCGGACGGGGGAACACTGAAGCTTTCTTT. As protein: CASGRGNTEAFF.

In its sample, this clone was seen once. V gene TRBV30 combines with J gene TRBJ2-7; D is perhaps TRBD1 (5 bases). Trimming pared 7 bases from V and 2 bases from J, leaving 18 bases between. The CDR3 consists of 14 residues. Germline CDR1 is GTSNPN and CDR2 is SVGIG (reference sequence). CDR3 nucleotide sequence: TGTGCCTCACTATTCAGGGTAGGCGCCTACGAGCAGTACTTC. Amino acid sequence: CASLFRVGAYEQYF. The whole variable domain, remainder taken from reference TRBV30 and TRBJ2-7, is SQTIHQWPATLVQPVGSPLSLECTVEGTSNPNLYWYRQAAGRGLQLLFYSVGIGQISSEVPQNLSASRPQDRQFILSSKKLLLSDSGFYLCASLFRVGAYEQYFGPGTRLTVT.

The rearrangement uses TRBV30 and TRBJ1-2; weak D call: TRBD1 (5 bases). The V gene lost 1 base and the J gene lost 4 bases, with 13 bases spanning the gap. The germline gives CDR1 GTSNPN, CDR2 SVGIG (reference sequence). This CDR3 contains 14 residues. The CDR3 region has the DNA TGTGCCTGGAGTGGCCAGGGAGGGCTCTATGGCTACACCTTC. Protein product: CAWSGQGGLYGYTF.

This clone was seen only once. The chain joins TRBV30 to TRBJ1-1; D is uncertain. Germline V gene lookup returns CDR1 GTSNPN and CDR2 SVGIG (reference sequence). The CDR3 is 14 residues long. Trimming took off 0 bases at V and 5 bases at J, with 13 bases between the two ends. The CDR3 sequence: CAWSVGESITEAFF. The CDR3 region has the DNA TGTGCCTGGAGTGTCGGGGAAAGTATTACTGAAGCTTTCTTT.